The 27 T cell receptor beta chains reported below all come from one sample, sequenced in a study of blood T cell repertoires in COVID-19. Produced via immunoSEQ multiplex PCR; TCRdb's table is partial and in-frame only. There are roughly 70,000 clones in the sample; 80% to 90% occur only once, and around 5% lies in the top ten. The sequenced sample consisted of peripheral blood. The receptors come from a woman aged 80 or over with active or convalescent COVID-19.

The chain uses TRBV19 and TRBJ2-7; TRBD2 matches at 8 bases. This CDR3 comprises 14 residues. CDR1 and CDR2 (germline): LNHDA, SQIVND (reference sequence). With V trimmed by 5 bases and J by 3 bases, 6 bases remained unmatched. CDR3 region: CASSFSGVGYEQYF. The CDR3 DNA reads TGTGCCAGTAGTTTTAGCGGGGTGGGCTACGAGCAGTACTTC.

V and J are TRBV13 and TRBJ2-2; perhaps TRBD2 as D (5 bases). The CDR3 consists of 14 residues. Deletions cut 6 bases from V and 4 bases from J, with 12 bases between. Per the germline V gene, CDR1 is PRHDT and CDR2 is FYEKMQ (reference sequence). DNA for the CDR3: TGTGCCAGCAGAATCCAGGCGGGCACCGGGGAGCTGTTTTTT. This encodes CASRIQAGTGELFF.

This clone appeared many times. The genes are TRBV6-2 or TRBV6-3 and TRBJ1-5; unclear D gene. Germline lookup yields CDR1 MNHEY and CDR2 SVGEGT. The V end lost 0 bases, the J end lost 14 bases, and 5 bases lay between the germline ends. This CDR3 is built from 10 residues. DNA of the CDR3: TGTGCCAGCAGTTACTCCCGAGAGCATTTT. It yields the protein CASSYSREHF.

This clone was detected a few times. The chain carries TRBV24-1 and TRBJ2-1; no clear D gene. The V gene lost 5 bases and the J gene lost 6 bases, with 13 bases spanning the gap. The CDR3 covers 14 residues. Germline lookup yields CDR1 KGHDR and CDR2 SFDVKD. CDR3 sequence reads: CATSAYNPPNEQFF. The CDR3 DNA sequence: TGTGCCACCAGTGCCTATAACCCCCCCAATGAGCAGTTCTTC.

The chain links TRBV9 to TRBJ2-1; unclear D gene. The germline CDR1 and CDR2 sequences are SGDLS and YYNGEE. The CDR3 has 15 residues. The V end was cut by 0 bases, the J end by 0 bases, with 7 bases between. The CDR3: CASSVDGGSYNEQFF. Written as DNA, the CDR3 is TGTGCCAGCAGCGTAGATGGCGGCTCCTACAATGAGCAGTTCTTC.

The V and J genes are TRBV12-3 or TRBV12-4 and TRBJ2-1; weak D call: TRBD2 (6 bases). CDR3 length: 13 amino acids. Trimming cost V 8 bases and J 5 bases, with 13 bases left between them. CDR3 sequence (DNA): TGTGCCAGCGGGGTCTGGGGGGACAATGAGCAGTTCTTC. It codes for CASGVWGDNEQFF.

The chain couples TRBV6-5 to TRBJ1-6; 7 positions match TRBD1. This CDR3 has 14 residues. V dropped 6 bases and J dropped 7; count of bases not matched to a gene: 6. Germline assignment: CDR1 MNHEY and CDR2 SVGAGI. The CDR3 DNA is TGTGCCAGCAGCCCCGCGGGACAGAATTCACCCCTCCACTTT. Translating gives CASSPAGQNSPLHF.

The chain is built from TRBV7-2 and TRBJ2-7; 11 nucleotides align to TRBD2. The CDR3 is 15 amino acids. Looked up from germline, CDR1 is SGHTA and CDR2 is FQGNSA. Unmatched junction bases numbered 5, after V lost 4 bases and J lost 3 bases. CDR3 DNA sequence: TGTGCCAGCAGCTACTTAGCGGGAGGGATCTACGAGCAGTACTTC. Residues: CASSYLAGGIYEQYF.

The gene calls are TRBV19 and TRBJ2-1; 7 bases are shared with TRBD2. The CDR3 totals 18 residues. CDR1 is LNHDA and CDR2 is SQIVND in the germline V gene (reference sequence). V lost 0 bases and J lost 1; bases outside the gene matches: 9. The CDR3 loop reads CASSIDHGGGASYNEQFF. Here the CDR3 DNA reads TGTGCCAGTAGTATAGATCATGGCGGGGGAGCTTCCTACAATGAGCAGTTCTTC.

J is TRBJ1-2 and V is TRBV19; no firm D call. Germline V gene sequence: CDR1 LNHDA, CDR2 SQIVND (reference sequence). The CDR3 length is 15 residues. Trimming stripped 3 bases from V and 8 bases from J, with 19 bases between. DNA of the CDR3: TGTGCCAGTAGTATGATGTCTGCTACCCGGGAAGGCTACACCTTC. Its translation is CASSMMSATREGYTF. Combining the CDR3 with reference TRBV19 and TRBJ1-2 gives the whole variable domain DGGITQSPKYLFRKEGQNVTLSCEQNLNHDAMYWYRQDPGQGLRLIYYSQIVNDFQKGDIAEGYSVSREKKESFPLTVTSAQKNPTAFYLCASSMMSATREGYTFGSGTRLTVV.

V is TRBV19 and J is TRBJ2-5, with D possibly matching TRBD1 (6 bases). In germline, CDR1 is LNHDA, CDR2 SQIVND (reference sequence). CDR3 size: 14 residues. Deletions cut 3 bases from V and 0 bases from J, with 8 bases between. Here the CDR3 DNA reads TGTGCCAGTAGTATTCAGGGGAACCAAGAGACCCAGTACTTC. Encoded protein: CASSIQGNQETQYF.

The chain has TRBV6-5 and TRBJ2-5; 9 nucleotides agree with TRBD2. Germline-derived CDR1 and CDR2 are MNHEY and SVGAGI. The ends lost 7 bases at V and 5 bases at J; junction bases unmatched: 8. CDR3 length: 14 amino acids. This chain's CDR3 is CASTLAGVLETQYF. DNA of the CDR3: TGTGCCAGCACGTTAGCGGGAGTTCTGGAGACCCAGTACTTC.

In nucleotides, the CDR3 is TGTGCCAGTAGTATAGGTGCTAGCGGTAGCTCCTACGAGCAGTACTTC. Encoded protein: CASSIGASGSSYEQYF. This sequence joins TRBV19 and TRBJ2-7; TRBD2 agrees at 7 bases. From germline, CDR1 is LNHDA and CDR2 SQIVND (reference sequence). The CDR3 is 16 amino acids. V lost 1 base to trimming and J lost 0 bases; unmatched junction nucleotides: 6.

This sequence joins TRBV19 and TRBJ1-1; 7 bases line up with TRBD1. The germline CDR1 and CDR2 sequences are LNHDA and SQIVND (reference sequence). The trim removed 4 bases at V and 1 base at J, leaving 6 bases unmatched. CDR3 length equals 15 residues. The CDR3 coding sequence is TGTGCCAGTAGTAAGCAACGGACAGGGAACACTGAAGCTTTCTTT. It specifies CASSKQRTGNTEAFF.

V gene TRBV21-1 combines with J gene TRBJ2-7; the table names TRBD2, a call not compared with the DNA. TRBV21-1 is given as a pseudogene. The CDR3 runs 14 residues. The CDR3 DNA sequence: TGTGCCAGCAGCACGACTAGCGGGAGAGTCGAGCAGTACTTC. This encodes CASSTTSGRVEQYF.

The chain joins TRBV29-1 to TRBJ1-2; 9 bases align to TRBD1. Germline CDR1 SQVTM, CDR2 ANQGSEA. The CDR3 contains 12 residues. V lost 5 bases and J lost 4; bases outside the gene matches: 2. CDR3 in amino acids: CSVWDRVYGYTF. The CDR3 bases are TGCAGCGTTTGGGACAGGGTCTATGGCTACACCTTC.

The chain carries TRBV7-9 and TRBJ1-6; D gene unclear. Trimming shortened V by 4 bases and J by 10 bases, and 11 bases separated the two germline ends. The CDR3 runs 13 residues. Looked up from germline, CDR1 is SEHNR and CDR2 is FQNEAQ (reference sequence). CDR3 sequence (DNA): TGTGCCAGCAGCTATACTCCAGGCTCACCCCTCCACTTT. Translating it yields CASSYTPGSPLHF.

The chain carries TRBV6-5 and TRBJ2-7; 8 bases align to TRBD1. V lost 6 bases to trimming and J lost 3 bases; unmatched junction nucleotides: 4. CDR1 and CDR2 (germline): MNHEY, SVGAGI. The CDR3 loop spans 13 amino acids. The DNA for the CDR3 is TGTGCCAGCAGAACAGGGGGTATCTACGAGCAGTACTTC. Translation gives CASRTGGIYEQYF.

The V call is TRBV7-2, the J call TRBJ1-2; 9 nucleotides match TRBD1. This CDR3 has 14 residues. CDR1 SGHTA and CDR2 FQGNSA come from the germline V gene. The J segment lost 4 bases and the V segment lost 5 bases, leaving 5 bases of the junction unmatched. The CDR3 reads CASSPGQGGYGYTF. DNA of the CDR3: TGTGCCAGCAGCCCGGGACAGGGCGGCTATGGCTACACCTTC. Variable domain in full (rest from reference TRBV7-2 and TRBJ1-2): GAGVSQSPSNKVTEKGKDVELRCDPISGHTALYWYRQSLGQGLEFLIYFQGNSAPDKSGLPSDRFSAERTGGSVSTLTIQRTQQEDSAVYLCASSPGQGGYGYTFGSGTRLTVV.

The CDR3 coding sequence is TGTGCCAGCGCGCGTATTAGCTCTGGAAACACCATATATTTT. It translates to CASARISSGNTIYF. This sequence joins TRBV6-5 and TRBJ1-3, with unresolved D. Germline V gene lookup returns CDR1 MNHEY and CDR2 SVGAGI. This CDR3 spans 14 amino acids. Trimming pared 8 bases from V and 0 bases from J, leaving 11 bases between.

This clone was counted only a few times. The chain carries TRBV5-1 and TRBJ2-7, with D possibly being TRBD1 (5 bases). CDR1 and CDR2 (germline): SGHRS, YFSETQ. The CDR3 runs 14 residues. Trimming removed 4 bases at V and 0 bases at J, with 11 bases between. CDR3 coding DNA: TGCGCCAGCAGCCCGACAGATTACTCCTACGAGCAGTACTTC. It yields the protein CASSPTDYSYEQYF.

The chain has TRBV24-1 and TRBJ2-1; D may be TRBD2 (7 bases). Germline CDR1 KGHDR, CDR2 SFDVKD. V dropped 6 bases and J dropped 8 bases, with 16 bases sitting between them. The CDR3 has 14 residues. In nucleotides, the CDR3 is TGTGCCACCAGTCCAAGGGGGGGGCTCGATGAGCAGTTCTTC. Translation: CATSPRGGLDEQFF.

The table lists this clone with a count of one. The chain employs TRBV6-6 and TRBJ1-3, with D tentatively TRBD1 (6 bases). The CDR3 length is 15 residues. Between the trimmed V and J ends, which lost 6 bases and 0 bases, there was a span of 12 bases. Looked up from germline, CDR1 is MNHNY and CDR2 is SVGAGI (reference sequence). The DNA for the CDR3 is TGTGCCAGCAGGCTCGGACAGAACTCTGGAAACACCATATATTTT. It encodes CASRLGQNSGNTIYF.

The J gene is TRBJ2-2, the V gene TRBV25-1; D not resolved. The CDR3 length is 13 residues. Germline CDR1 and CDR2: MGHDK and SYGVNS. Trimming took off 5 bases at V and 0 bases at J, with 4 bases between the two ends. As DNA, the CDR3 is TGTGCCAGCAGTTATTCGAACACCGGGGAGCTGTTTTTT. This codes for CASSYSNTGELFF.

The rearrangement uses TRBV7-7 and TRBJ2-5, with D tentatively TRBD1 (5 bases). In germline, CDR1 is SSHAT, CDR2 FNYEAQ (reference sequence). The V end lost 5 bases, the J end lost 4 bases, and 11 bases lay between the germline ends. The CDR3 contains 13 residues. CDR3 sequence reads: CASSMLRGETQYF. CDR3 DNA: TGTGCCAGCAGCATGCTAAGGGGAGAGACCCAGTACTTC.

This clone was counted a single time. The V gene is TRBV30, the J gene TRBJ1-3, with 7 bases aligning to TRBD1. This CDR3 spans 15 amino acids. With V trimmed by 4 bases and J by 4 bases, 10 bases remained unmatched. Per germline, CDR1 GTSNPN and CDR2 SVGIG (reference sequence). CDR3 coding DNA: TGTGCCTGGACCGCCATAGGGACAGCCGGAAACACCATATATTTT. It translates to CAWTAIGTAGNTIYF.

The chain links TRBV27 to TRBJ2-3, with D maybe TRBD2 (5 bases). Trimming took 9 bases from V and 5 from J, leaving 18 bases between them. The CDR3 covers 14 residues. Germline V gene lookup returns CDR1 MNHEY and CDR2 SMNVEV (reference sequence). The CDR3, as DNA: TGTGCCAGTAAAATGTCGGGGTCGATAGATACGCAGTATTTT. Its translation is CASKMSGSIDTQYF.